The 24 T cell receptor beta chains reported below all come from one sample, sequenced in a study of blood T cell repertoires in COVID-19. Sequenced by immunoSEQ multiplex PCR; TCRdb stores in-frame clones only, minus some. The sample lists about 130,000 clones, about 86% occurring once. Specimen: peripheral blood. These receptor sequences come from a woman in her forties or fifties with acute or convalescent COVID-19.

The V gene is TRBV5-1, the J gene TRBJ2-7, with TRBD2 as a possible D gene (5 bases). The CDR3 sequence is 13 residues long. Between the trimmed V and J ends, which lost 7 bases and 0 bases, there was a span of 11 bases. Germline CDR1 and CDR2: SGHRS and YFSETQ. The CDR3: CASGLTPSYEQYF. CDR3 DNA: TGCGCCAGCGGACTGACACCCTCCTACGAGCAGTACTTC.

The V and J genes are TRBV6-6 and TRBJ1-5, with D possibly TRBD1 on 6 matching bases. V dropped 6 bases and J dropped 12 bases, with 24 bases sitting between them. The germline V gene encodes CDR1 MNHNY and CDR2 SVGAGI (reference sequence). CDR3 length equals 15 residues. The DNA for the CDR3 is TGTGCCAGCAGCGCCCGGGTACAGGGTGAATTGCGCCAGCATTTT. This gives the protein CASSARVQGELRQHF.

This chain links TRBV19 with TRBJ1-2; D not resolved. CDR1 and CDR2 from the germline V gene are LNHDA and SQIVND (reference sequence). The CDR3 runs to 14 residues. Deletions cut 1 base from V and 4 bases from J, with 10 bases between. The CDR3 sequence: CASSIAAVSYGYTF. CDR3 nucleotide sequence: TGTGCCAGTAGTATAGCGGCGGTATCCTATGGCTACACCTTC.

This clone was observed a few times. The chain is built from TRBV19 and TRBJ1-5; D remains unclear. The V end lost 5 bases, the J end lost 2 bases, and 13 bases lay between the germline ends. The CDR3 is 15 amino acids. Looked up from germline, CDR1 is LNHDA and CDR2 is SQIVND (reference sequence). CDR3 DNA: TGTGCCAGTAGTGGGCTGCGGGTAGGCAATCAGCCCCAGCATTTT. Translated, it gives CASSGLRVGNQPQHF.

The V gene is TRBV29-1, the J gene TRBJ1-4; 9 nucleotides align to TRBD1. The V segment lost 6 bases and the J segment 6 bases; nucleotides outside the gene matches: 8. This CDR3 is 14 amino acids long. The germline CDR1 and CDR2 sequences are SQVTM and ANQGSEA. CDR3 region: CSVERRDRDEKLFF. The DNA for the CDR3 is TGCAGCGTCGAGCGCCGGGACAGGGATGAAAAACTGTTTTTT.

The chain carries TRBV9 and TRBJ2-2; D gene unclear. The CDR3 runs to 15 residues. Trimming cost V 5 bases and J 3 bases, with 14 bases left between them. Germline lookup yields CDR1 SGDLS and CDR2 YYNGEE. The CDR3 spells CASRATPLYTGELFF. CDR3 nucleotide sequence: TGTGCCAGCAGAGCAACTCCCCTCTACACCGGGGAGCTGTTTTTT.

V is TRBV18 and J is TRBJ1-1; no clear D. Germline V gives CDR1 KGHSH, CDR2 LQKENI. The length of the CDR3 is 13 residues. V was clipped by 6 bases and J by 1 base, with 9 bases between them. The CDR3 nucleotides are TGTGCCAGCTCCGCGGGTGGGAACACTGAAGCTTTCTTT. Amino acid sequence: CASSAGGNTEAFF.

This chain uses TRBV5-1 with TRBJ2-7, with 7 positions matching TRBD1. J gave up 0 bases and V 4 bases, and 4 bases lay outside the gene matches. The germline gives CDR1 SGHRS, CDR2 YFSETQ. There are 14 residues in the CDR3. The CDR3 coding sequence is TGCGCCAGCAGCCGGGACAGCAGCTCCTACGAGCAGTACTTC. This encodes CASSRDSSSYEQYF.

This clone turned up a few times. The chain recombines TRBV5-1 with TRBJ2-1, with 7 nucleotides matching TRBD2. The V segment lost 0 bases and the J segment 8 bases; nucleotides outside the gene matches: 2. The CDR3 extends over 13 amino acids. Germline CDR1 and CDR2: SGHRS and YFSETQ. CDR3 protein: CASSLGGGDEQFF. The CDR3 nucleotides read TGCGCCAGCAGCTTGGGCGGGGGAGATGAGCAGTTCTTC.

The chain is built from TRBV14 and TRBJ1-6; 7 bases agree with TRBD1. Germline V lookup: CDR1 SGHDN, CDR2 FVKESK. Unmatched junction bases numbered 4, after V lost 4 bases and J lost 7 bases. This CDR3 spans 14 amino acids. CDR3 sequence: CASSPSGGNSPLHF. The CDR3 DNA reads TGTGCCAGCAGCCCGTCAGGGGGAAATTCACCCCTCCACTTT.

The chain uses TRBV6-1 and TRBJ1-1, with 7 positions matching TRBD1. The CDR3 consists of 14 residues. CDR1 and CDR2 from the germline V gene are MNHNS and SASEGT. The trim removed 6 bases at V and 0 bases at J, leaving 4 bases unmatched. CDR3 loop: CASRTGVMNTEAFF. The CDR3 coding sequence is TGTGCCAGCAGAACAGGGGTCATGAACACTGAAGCTTTCTTT.

V and J are TRBV13 and TRBJ1-2; D not resolved. V was cut by 2 bases and J by 4 bases, with 11 bases left in between. Germline loops: CDR1 PRHDT, CDR2 FYEKMQ (reference sequence). This CDR3 is built from 14 residues. DNA for the CDR3: TGTGCCAGCAGCTTATATGGACTGAGCTATGGCTACACCTTC. This codes for CASSLYGLSYGYTF.

This clone has only a few counts. The chain joins TRBV7-3 to TRBJ1-6; D is unclear. The CDR3 consists of 15 residues. Trimming shortened V by 4 bases and J by 7 bases, and 14 bases separated the two germline ends. CDR1 and CDR2 (germline): SGHTA, FQGTGA. CDR3 nucleotide sequence: TGTGCCAGCAGCTCCGTCGGAGGGATCAATTCACCCCTCCACTTT. This gives the protein CASSSVGGINSPLHF.

This clone came up once. The chain has TRBV24-1 and TRBJ1-5; D possibly corresponds to TRBD1 (5 bases). In germline, CDR1 is KGHDR, CDR2 SFDVKD. This CDR3 is 14 amino acids long. The V gene lost 9 bases and the J gene lost 3 bases, with 14 bases spanning the gap. DNA for the CDR3: TGTGCCACCGGGCGCGGGGGTTCCAATCAGCCCCAGCATTTT. This translates into CATGRGGSNQPQHF.

This rearrangement joins TRBV19 to TRBJ2-3; 8 positions match TRBD1. Germline CDR1 LNHDA, CDR2 SQIVND (reference sequence). With 1 base clipped from V and 3 bases from J, the junction kept 6 bases outside the gene matches. This CDR3 contains 16 residues. The CDR3 DNA reads as TGTGCCAGTAGTATAGGACAGGGGCTTACGACAGATACGCAGTATTTT. Translation gives CASSIGQGLTTDTQYF.

This chain links TRBV30 with TRBJ1-5; possibly TRBD1 for D (5 bases). CDR1 GTSNPN and CDR2 SVGIG come from the germline V gene (reference sequence). V was shortened by 1 base and J by 2 bases, with 15 bases between the two germline ends. The CDR3 is 16 residues long. CDR3 protein: CAWSESIGAGNQPQHF. The CDR3, as DNA: TGTGCCTGGAGTGAATCAATTGGGGCCGGCAATCAGCCCCAGCATTTT. Using reference TRBV30 and TRBJ1-5 for the parts outside the CDR3, the full variable domain is SQTIHQWPATLVQPVGSPLSLECTVEGTSNPNLYWYRQAAGRGLQLLFYSVGIGQISSEVPQNLSASRPQDRQFILSSKKLLLSDSGFYLCAWSESIGAGNQPQHFGDGTRLSIL.

This rearrangement joins TRBV11-2 to TRBJ1-2; TRBD1 matches 12 bases. The V gene's germline CDR1 is SGHAT and CDR2 FQNNGV. V shed 0 bases, J shed 8 bases, and the junction held 4 bases outside the gene matches. The CDR3 totals 15 residues. The CDR3 nucleotides read TGTGCCAGCAGCTTAGAAGGGACAGGGGGCAGGGGCTACACCTTC. Its protein is CASSLEGTGGRGYTF. The full variable domain, in which reference TRBV11-2 and TRBJ1-2 provide the parts outside the CDR3, is EAGVAQSPRYKIIEKRQSVAFWCNPISGHATLYWYQQILGQGPKLLIQFQNNGVVDDSQLPKDRFSAERLKGVDSTLKIQPAKLEDSAVYLCASSLEGTGGRGYTFGSGTRLTVV.

The chain links TRBV19 to TRBJ2-3; 10 positions match TRBD1. The CDR3 runs to 19 residues. Germline CDR1 is LNHDA and CDR2 is SQIVND (reference sequence). With 4 bases clipped from V and 0 bases from J, the junction kept 13 bases outside the gene matches. CDR3 protein: CASSRPTGGQRKSTDTQYF. DNA of the CDR3: TGTGCCAGTAGTAGACCGACAGGGGGCCAAAGAAAAAGCACAGATACGCAGTATTTT.

This chain links TRBV30 with TRBJ2-1; TRBD2 aligns across 12 bases. The CDR3 is 15 residues long. Germline V gene lookup returns CDR1 GTSNPN and CDR2 SVGIG (reference sequence). After removal of 0 bases from V and 12 bases from J, the junction contained 9 bases not matched to a gene. CDR3 in DNA: TGTGCCTGGAGTGTAGGGTCTAGCGGGGGGGGTCTGCAGTTCTTC. It is translated as CAWSVGSSGGGLQFF.

This clone was observed at least ten times. This chain connects TRBV30 to TRBJ1-2; D gene uncertain. Germline V gene lookup returns CDR1 GTSNPN and CDR2 SVGIG (reference sequence). Trimming pared 7 bases from V and 2 bases from J, leaving 11 bases between. This CDR3 contains 12 residues. The DNA for the CDR3 is TGTGCCTCACAACGTTTGAACTATGGCTACACCTTC. Translated: CASQRLNYGYTF.

A single count supports this clone. The gene calls are TRBV9 and TRBJ2-3; D gene uncertain. Trimming pared 0 bases from V and 1 base from J, leaving 6 bases between. Germline V CDR1 and CDR2: SGDLS, YYNGEE. The CDR3 length is 14 residues. CDR3 region: CASSVAVGTDTQYF. In DNA, the CDR3 is TGTGCCAGCAGCGTAGCGGTTGGCACAGATACGCAGTATTTT.

A word on this clone: The same CDR3 is also encoded by other DNA sequences in this sample. The V gene is TRBV3-1 (or the pseudogene TRBV3-2), the J gene TRBJ1-4; tentative D call: TRBD1 (5 bases). Germline V gene lookup returns CDR1 LGHDT and CDR2 YNNKEL (reference sequence). The CDR3 consists of 13 residues. Trimming pared 6 bases from V and 4 bases from J, leaving 9 bases between. This chain's CDR3 is CASRGQNNEKLFF. CDR3 DNA sequence: TGTGCCAGCAGGGGGCAGAATAATGAAAAACTGTTTTTT.

The V gene is TRBV18, the J gene TRBJ1-5; no firm D call. The CDR3 totals 13 residues. Trimming took off 5 bases at V and 5 bases at J, with 10 bases between the two ends. CDR1 and CDR2 (germline): KGHSH, LQKENI. CDR3 sequence reads: CASSVLVDQPQHF. CDR3 in DNA: TGTGCCAGCTCAGTACTGGTTGATCAGCCCCAGCATTTT.

The DNA of the CDR3 is TGTGCCAGCAGCAAATGGCCCCAGCGAGGGGATACGCAGTATTTT. Its translation: CASSKWPQRGDTQYF. The chain has TRBV21-1 and TRBJ2-3; TRBD2, as called in the table, went unchecked against the DNA. TRBV21-1 is listed as a pseudogene. CDR3 size: 15 residues.